The next 13 T cell receptor beta chains were all read from a single sample in a study of early T cells in non-severe SARS-CoV-2 infection. From the 5' RACE reads, TCRdb called clonotypes with MiXCR, one entry per CDR3 protein. The profile shows 45,000 to 55,000 distinct CDR3 sequences, 5.5% to 6.5% of them singletons. Here the sequenced sample was whole blood, taken at baseline. The receptors stem from an adult who was a healthcare worker with PCR-confirmed SARS-CoV-2 infection or an uninfected control (not recorded which).

This clonotype was picked up a small number of times. The CDR3 protein is CASSYGTADGRMAYEQYF. CDR3 DNA: TGTGCCAGCAGTTACGGGACGGCGGATGGGCGGATGGCCTACGAGCAGTACTTC. The chain joins TRBV6-6 to TRBJ2-7; D tentatively reads TRBD1 or TRBD2 (5 bases each). V lost 2 bases, J lost 2 bases, and 22 bases lay in between. Looked up from germline, CDR1 is MNHNY and CDR2 is SVGAGI (reference sequence). The CDR3 loop spans 18 amino acids.

In its sample, this clonotype was seen many times. The chain is built from TRBV5-8 and TRBJ1-1; D remains unclear. CDR3 size: 17 residues. Germline V gene sequence: CDR1 SGHTS, CDR2 YDEGEE. V shed 2 bases and J shed 3 bases, with 20 bases lying between them. CDR3 in amino acids: CASSFFSGEGGHTEAFF. The CDR3 DNA reads as TGTGCCAGCAGCTTTTTCTCAGGTGAAGGAGGGCACACTGAAGCTTTCTTT.

At least ten counts were recorded for this clonotype. The gene calls are TRBV12-3 or TRBV12-4 and TRBJ2-1, with 7 bases fitting TRBD1. V lost 9 bases and J lost 2; bases outside the gene matches: 7. CDR3 size: 14 residues. In DNA form, the CDR3 reads TGTGCCAGAAAAACCAGGGGGACCTACAATGAGCAGTTCTTC. It is translated as CARKTRGTYNEQFF.

In its sample, this clonotype was seen many times. V is TRBV18 and J is TRBJ2-3; D gene unclear. The V gene lost 3 bases and the J gene lost 2 bases, with 12 bases spanning the gap. CDR3 length equals 15 residues. Germline V gene sequence: CDR1 KGHSH, CDR2 LQKENI. In DNA, the CDR3 is TGTGCCAGCTCACCTCCCTCCCACAACACAGATACGCAGTATTTT. This sequence encodes CASSPPSHNTDTQYF. The full variable domain, completed using reference TRBV18 and TRBJ2-3, is NAGVMQNPRHLVRRRGQEARLRCSPMKGHSHVYWYRQLPEEGLKFMVYLQKENIIDESGMPKERFSAEFPKEGPSILRIQQVVRGDSAAYFCASSPPSHNTDTQYFGPGTRLTVL.

This clonotype was seen repeatedly, ten times or more. V usage is TRBV11-1 and J usage is TRBJ1-2; possibly TRBD1 for D (6 bases). V was pared by 5 bases and J by 3 bases, with 7 bases between. The CDR3 is 12 residues long. Germline CDR1 is SGHAT and CDR2 is FQDESV (reference sequence). The DNA of the CDR3 is TGTGCCAGCAGCGACAGGTACTATGGCTACACCTTC. It codes for CASSDRYYGYTF.

This clonotype came up many times. The rearrangement uses TRBV11-2 and TRBJ1-1; tentative D call: TRBD1 (5 bases). Germline V gene sequence: CDR1 SGHAT, CDR2 FQNNGV. The CDR3 covers 13 residues. V lost 3 bases and J lost 11, with 16 bases in between. CDR3 coding DNA: TGTGCCAGCAGCTTCACAGGAGGCCATGCGGCTTTCTTT. Its translation: CASSFTGGHAAFF.

This clonotype was observed a few times. The chain combines TRBV11-3 with TRBJ2-7, with D perhaps matching TRBD1 (7 bases). The CDR3 covers 16 residues. CDR1 SGHNT and CDR2 YENEEA come from the germline V gene. V gave up 1 base and J gave up 3 bases, with 16 bases separating them. DNA for the CDR3: TGTGCCAGCAGCTTAGGGAGGGACAGCAGCTACTACGAGCAGTACTTC. This translates into CASSLGRDSSYYEQYF.

Only a few counts were recorded for this clonotype. The V and J genes are TRBV6-5 and TRBJ1-4; D unclear. The V and J ends lost 5 bases and 8 bases respectively, with 18 bases between them. Germline CDR1 is MNHEY and CDR2 is SVGAGI. CDR3 size: 15 residues. CDR3 residues: CASSAALARPEKLFF. CDR3 coding DNA: TGTGCCAGCAGTGCCGCCTTGGCCCGGCCGGAAAAACTGTTTTTT.

The sample holds many counts of this clonotype. CDR3 loop: CASSSPVGGRELFF. The CDR3 DNA is TGTGCCAGCAGCTCGCCGGTGGGGGGCCGGGAGCTGTTTTTT. The chain has TRBV7-2 and TRBJ2-2; D may match TRBD1 or TRBD2 (6 bases each). V was cut by 4 bases and J by 9 bases, with 15 bases left in between. The CDR3 is 14 amino acids. Looked up from germline, CDR1 is SGHTA and CDR2 is FQGNSA.

This clonotype was detected only a few times. The genes are TRBV29-1 and TRBJ2-7; 8 bases agree with TRBD1. This CDR3 has 12 residues. V dropped 6 bases and J dropped 6; count of bases not matched to a gene: 7. Germline-derived CDR1 and CDR2 are SQVTM and ANQGSEA. The CDR3 nucleotides are TGCAGCGTAGAGGGACAGGTAGGCGAGCAGTACTTC. Amino acid sequence: CSVEGQVGEQYF.

This clonotype has a count of ten or more. The rearrangement joins TRBV5-4 to TRBJ2-3, with 10 bases that match TRBD2. The length of the CDR3 is 18 residues. Germline CDR1 reads SGHNT; CDR2 reads YYREEE (reference sequence). The trim removed 4 bases at V and 4 bases at J, leaving 15 bases unmatched. The CDR3 spells CASSPVASGGGSPDTQYF. The CDR3 region has the DNA TGTGCCAGCAGCCCTGTGGCTAGCGGGGGCGGATCTCCAGATACGCAGTATTTT.

This clonotype was counted ten times or more. The chain links TRBV7-9 to TRBJ2-4, with 8 bases matching TRBD1. Germline V gene data show CDR1 as SEHNR and CDR2 as FQNEAQ (reference sequence). This CDR3 comprises 15 residues. Unmatched junction bases numbered 6, after V lost 8 bases and J lost 0 bases. In DNA form, the CDR3 reads TGTGCCAGCGGAGAAGGACAGGGAGCCAAAAACATTCAGTACTTC. Residues: CASGEGQGAKNIQYF.

This clonotype was counted at least ten times. V usage is TRBV28 and J usage is TRBJ2-3, with 8 bases that match TRBD2. Germline V gives CDR1 MDHEN, CDR2 SYDVKM. The CDR3 runs 15 residues. Losses at the gene ends were 7 bases for V and 2 bases for J; bases not matched to a gene: 8. This CDR3 is CASKSGTRHTDTQYF. CDR3 coding DNA: TGTGCCAGCAAGTCCGGGACTAGGCACACAGATACGCAGTATTTT.